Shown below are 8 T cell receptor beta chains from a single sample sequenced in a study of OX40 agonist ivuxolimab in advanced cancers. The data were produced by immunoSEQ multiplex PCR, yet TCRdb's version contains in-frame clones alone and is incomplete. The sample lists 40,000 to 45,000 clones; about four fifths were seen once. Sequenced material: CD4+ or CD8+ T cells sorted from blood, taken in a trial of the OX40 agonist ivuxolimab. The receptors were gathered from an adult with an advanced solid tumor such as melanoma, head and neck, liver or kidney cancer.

The CDR3 region has the DNA TGTGCCAGCAGCTTGGCCACTGGGGCGAATTATGGAAACACCATATATTTT. It codes for CASSLATGANYGNTIYF. The chain links TRBV5-6 to TRBJ1-3, with D possibly matching TRBD1 (5 bases). Trimming took 0 bases from V and 3 from J, leaving 16 bases between them. Germline values: CDR1 SGHDT, CDR2 YYEEEE. The CDR3 covers 17 residues.

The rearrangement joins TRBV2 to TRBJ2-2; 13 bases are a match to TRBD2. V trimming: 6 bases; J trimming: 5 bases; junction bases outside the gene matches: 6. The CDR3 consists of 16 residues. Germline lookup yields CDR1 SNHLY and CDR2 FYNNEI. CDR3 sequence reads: CASSVLAGGDTGELFF. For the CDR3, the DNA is TGTGCCAGCAGCGTACTAGCGGGAGGGGATACCGGGGAGCTGTTTTTT.

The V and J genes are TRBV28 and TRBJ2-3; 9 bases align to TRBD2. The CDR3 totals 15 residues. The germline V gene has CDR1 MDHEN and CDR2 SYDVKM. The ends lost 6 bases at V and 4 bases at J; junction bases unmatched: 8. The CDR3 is CASRLAGDSPDTQYF. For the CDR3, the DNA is TGTGCCAGCAGATTAGCGGGAGACTCACCAGATACGCAGTATTTT.

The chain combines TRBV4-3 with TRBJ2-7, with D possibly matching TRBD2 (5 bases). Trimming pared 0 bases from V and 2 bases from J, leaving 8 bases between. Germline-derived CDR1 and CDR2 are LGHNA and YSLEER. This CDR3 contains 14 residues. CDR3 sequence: CASSQEPGAYEQYF. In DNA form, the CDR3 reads TGCGCCAGCAGCCAAGAGCCCGGGGCCTACGAGCAGTACTTC.

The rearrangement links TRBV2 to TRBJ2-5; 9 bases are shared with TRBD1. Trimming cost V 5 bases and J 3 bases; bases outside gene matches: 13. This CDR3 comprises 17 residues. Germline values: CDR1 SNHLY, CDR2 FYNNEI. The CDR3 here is CASSWDRDQRSEETQYF. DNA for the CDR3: TGTGCCAGCAGTTGGGACAGGGACCAAAGAAGTGAAGAGACCCAGTACTTC.

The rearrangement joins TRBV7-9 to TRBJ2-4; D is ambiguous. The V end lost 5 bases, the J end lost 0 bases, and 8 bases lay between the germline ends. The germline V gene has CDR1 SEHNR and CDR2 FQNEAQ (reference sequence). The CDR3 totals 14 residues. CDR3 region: CASSRTIAKNIQYF. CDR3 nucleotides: TGTGCCAGCAGCCGCACTATAGCCAAAAACATTCAGTACTTC.

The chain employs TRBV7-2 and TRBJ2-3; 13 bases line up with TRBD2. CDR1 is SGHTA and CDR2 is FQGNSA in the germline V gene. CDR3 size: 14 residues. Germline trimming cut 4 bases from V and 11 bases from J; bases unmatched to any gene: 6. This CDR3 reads CASSSGLAGERQYF. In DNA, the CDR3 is TGTGCCAGCAGCTCTGGACTAGCGGGGGAGAGGCAGTATTTT.

The CDR3 DNA follows: TGTGCCTGGAGTGTAGAGTATTGGAACACTGAAGCTTTCTTT. It encodes CAWSVEYWNTEAFF. V usage is TRBV30 and J usage is TRBJ1-1, with no clear D. CDR1 is GTSNPN, CDR2 SVGIG, per germline (reference sequence). V gave up 0 bases and J gave up 1 base, with 9 bases separating them. The CDR3 is 14 residues long. The full variable domain, its missing parts supplied by reference TRBV30 and TRBJ1-1, is SQTIHQWPATLVQPVGSPLSLECTVEGTSNPNLYWYRQAAGRGLQLLFYSVGIGQISSEVPQNLSASRPQDRQFILSSKKLLLSDSGFYLCAWSVEYWNTEAFFGQGTRLTVV.